This TCR beta chain was sequenced in a study of T cell repertoires in cytomegalovirus infection. As for the study in general: Matching HLA type and CMV infection were both indicated by public TCR beta signatures. Whole-study results and caveats: Cumulative frequency of public TCR beta families picked out carriers of CMV plus the relevant HLA. Ex vivo, HLA-C-restricted CMV-specific TCR beta clonotypes prevailed over the rest of the response.

One entry per CDR3 protein, called by TCRdb with MiXCR from the reads. The data show about 310,000 distinct CDR3 sequences, under 20% seen once. This clonotype was recorded at least ten times. The antigen is unknown. Germline CDR1 reads LGHNA; CDR2 reads YNFKEQ. V lost 3 bases and J 6 bases, leaving 24 bases between the germline ends. The CDR3 consists of 17 residues. The sequence derives from a human donor in good health (CMV status not recorded). Some clones in this sample may be carry-over from other donors' samples. This chain joins TRBV4-2 and TRBJ2-7, with D possibly being TRBD2 (7 bases). The sample comprised PBMCs. As DNA, the CDR3 is TGTGCCAGCAGCCAGCTCGAAGGGGGAGCGGGGCTTAGCGAGCAGTACTTC. Translation gives CASSQLEGGAGLSEQYF.